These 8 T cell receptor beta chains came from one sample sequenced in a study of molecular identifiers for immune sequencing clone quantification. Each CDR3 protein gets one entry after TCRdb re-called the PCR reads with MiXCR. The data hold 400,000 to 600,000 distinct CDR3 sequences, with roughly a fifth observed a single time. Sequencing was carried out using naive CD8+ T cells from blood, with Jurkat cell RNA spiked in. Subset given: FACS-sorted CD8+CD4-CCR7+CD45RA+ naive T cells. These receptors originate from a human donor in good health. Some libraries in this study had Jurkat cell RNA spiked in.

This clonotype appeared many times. CDR3 DNA sequence: TGTGCCAGCAGCTTAGGTGTGACTCCTCTACAGGAGACCCAGTACTTC. Protein product: CASSLGVTPLQETQYF. The chain combines TRBV7-2 with TRBJ2-5; the D is unclear. Looked up from germline, CDR1 is SGHTA and CDR2 is FQGNSA. Trimming removed 1 base from V and 5 bases from J, with 17 bases in between. This CDR3 has 16 residues.

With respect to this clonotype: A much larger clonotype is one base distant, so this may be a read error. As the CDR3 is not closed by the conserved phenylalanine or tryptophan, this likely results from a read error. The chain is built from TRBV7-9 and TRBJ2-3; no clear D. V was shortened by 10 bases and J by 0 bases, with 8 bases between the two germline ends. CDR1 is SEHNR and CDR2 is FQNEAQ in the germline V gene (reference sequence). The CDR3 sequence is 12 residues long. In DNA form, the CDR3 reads TGTGCCACAGTTGACAGCACAGATACGCAGTATCTT. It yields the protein CATVDSTDTQYL.

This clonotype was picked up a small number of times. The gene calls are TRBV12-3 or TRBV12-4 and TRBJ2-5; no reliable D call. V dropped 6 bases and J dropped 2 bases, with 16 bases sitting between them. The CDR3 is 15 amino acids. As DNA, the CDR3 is TGTGCCAGCAGCGTAGCACCAGCGCCTCAAGAGACCCAGTACTTC. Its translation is CASSVAPAPQETQYF.

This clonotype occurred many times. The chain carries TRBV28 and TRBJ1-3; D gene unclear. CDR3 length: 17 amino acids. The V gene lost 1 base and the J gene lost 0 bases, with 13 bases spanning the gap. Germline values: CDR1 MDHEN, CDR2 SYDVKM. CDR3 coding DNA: TGTGCCAGCAGTTTATTGCCATCAACAAGCTCTGGAAACACCATATATTTT. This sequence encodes CASSLLPSTSSGNTIYF.

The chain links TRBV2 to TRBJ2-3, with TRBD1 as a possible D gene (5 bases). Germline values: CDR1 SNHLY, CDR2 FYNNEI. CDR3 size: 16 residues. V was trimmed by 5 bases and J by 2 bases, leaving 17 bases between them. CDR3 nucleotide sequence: TGTGCCAGCAGTTGGGATACAGGACAAATCACAGATACGCAGTATTTT. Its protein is CASSWDTGQITDTQYF.

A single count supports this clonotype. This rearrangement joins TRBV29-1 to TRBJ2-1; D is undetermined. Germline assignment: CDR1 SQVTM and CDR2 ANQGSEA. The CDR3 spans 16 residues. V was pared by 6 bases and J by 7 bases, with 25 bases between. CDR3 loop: CSVRGNELRVWNEQFF. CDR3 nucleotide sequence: TGCAGCGTCCGCGGAAATGAACTCCGAGTCTGGAATGAGCAGTTCTTC.

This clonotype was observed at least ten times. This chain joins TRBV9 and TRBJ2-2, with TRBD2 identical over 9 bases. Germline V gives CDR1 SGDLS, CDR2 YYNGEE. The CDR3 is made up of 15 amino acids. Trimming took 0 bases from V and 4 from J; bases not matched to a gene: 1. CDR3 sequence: CASSVDSGGTGELFF. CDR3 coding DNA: TGTGCCAGCAGCGTAGATAGCGGGGGCACCGGGGAGCTGTTTTTT.

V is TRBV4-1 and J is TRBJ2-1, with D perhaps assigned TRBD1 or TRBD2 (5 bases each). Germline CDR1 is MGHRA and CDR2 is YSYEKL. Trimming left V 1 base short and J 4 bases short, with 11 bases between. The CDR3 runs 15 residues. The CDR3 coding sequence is TGCGCCAGCAGCCAAGTTGGGACGGCTTACAATGAGCAGTTCTTC. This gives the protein CASSQVGTAYNEQFF.